The 25 T cell receptor beta chains listed next were all sequenced from one sample in a study of T cell changes during pregnancy in multiple sclerosis. Assay: immunoSEQ multiplex PCR; the TCRdb copy retains only in-frame clones and omits some. Here the sample spans 45,000 to 55,000 clones, around 93% being singletons. The source was peripheral blood, collected after pregnancy. The source of these receptors is a female donor with multiple sclerosis, enrolled in a pregnancy study.

The rearrangement links TRBV9 to TRBJ2-7; D is ambiguous. V shed 1 base and J shed 0 bases, with 8 bases lying between them. CDR1 is SGDLS, CDR2 YYNGEE, per germline. The CDR3 is 14 residues long. CDR3 loop: CASSVSRFSYEQYF. The CDR3 region has the DNA TGTGCCAGCAGCGTATCGCGGTTCTCCTACGAGCAGTACTTC.

CDR3 sequence (DNA): TGTGCCAGTAGTGAGAGGGACAGATCCTATGGCTACACCTTC. Translated, it gives CASSERDRSYGYTF. The V call is TRBV19, the J call TRBJ1-2, with 7 bases identical to TRBD1. The CDR3 sequence is 14 residues long. V was pared by 5 bases and J by 4 bases, with 7 bases of the junction left unmatched. CDR1 LNHDA and CDR2 SQIVND come from the germline V gene (reference sequence). Filled out from reference TRBV19 and TRBJ1-2, the complete variable domain reads DGGITQSPKYLFRKEGQNVTLSCEQNLNHDAMYWYRQDPGQGLRLIYYSQIVNDFQKGDIAEGYSVSREKKESFPLTVTSAQKNPTAFYLCASSERDRSYGYTFGSGTRLTVV.

V and J are TRBV18 and TRBJ1-4; no clear D. The germline CDR1 and CDR2 sequences are KGHSH and LQKENI. Trimming removed 6 bases from V and 8 bases from J, with 19 bases in between. The CDR3 has 15 amino acids. CDR3 nucleotides: TGTGCCAGCTCGCCCCGCGAGGCCTCTGGAGAAAAACTGTTTTTT. This sequence encodes CASSPREASGEKLFF.

The chain combines TRBV4-3 with TRBJ2-7, with D possibly TRBD1 on 6 matching bases. The CDR3 contains 13 residues. V was trimmed by 4 bases and J by 5 bases, leaving 12 bases between them. Germline V gene sequence: CDR1 LGHNA, CDR2 YSLEER. The CDR3 DNA reads as TGCGCCAGCAGCCCTCCAGGGGTCGACGAGCAGTACTTC. This translates into CASSPPGVDEQYF.

This rearrangement joins TRBV6-5 to TRBJ2-5, with 10 bases matching TRBD1. CDR3 length: 15 residues. CDR1 and CDR2 (germline): MNHEY, SVGAGI. J lost 2 bases, V lost 5 bases, and 5 bases had no gene match. The CDR3 protein is CASSTDRGRQETQYF. Here the CDR3 DNA reads TGTGCCAGCAGTACGGACAGGGGGAGGCAAGAGACCCAGTACTTC.

The V call is TRBV11-3, the J call TRBJ2-1; 8 nucleotides align to TRBD2. V lost 3 bases to trimming and J lost 9 bases; unmatched junction nucleotides: 13. Germline assignment: CDR1 SGHNT and CDR2 YENEEA. The CDR3 covers 16 residues. The CDR3 here is CASSFAVFGGAGEQFF. Here the CDR3 DNA reads TGTGCCAGCAGCTTCGCCGTTTTCGGGGGGGCTGGTGAGCAGTTCTTC.

This clone has just one count. The chain links TRBV5-3 to TRBJ1-6; 9 bases line up with TRBD1. TRBV5-3 falls under the ORF class, with uncertain function. Trimming removed 3 bases from V and 7 bases from J; junction bases left unmatched: 17. CDR3 length: 19 residues. The CDR3 coding sequence is TGTGCCAGAAGCTGCCGGGACAGGGTTGCACTTTATAGGAATTCACCCCTCCACTTT. Its translation: CARSCRDRVALYRNSPLHF.

Remarks on this clone: Compared with germline, one end of the junction differs, possibly owing to a read error. The chain employs TRBV6-1 and TRBJ1-2; the D gene is possibly TRBD1 (5 bases). This CDR3 region has 12 residues. Germline CDR1 is MNHNS and CDR2 is SASEGT. CDR3 loop: CASSEINMGPDF. The CDR3 DNA reads as TGTGCCAGCAGTGAGATAAACATGGGGCCCGACTTC.

This rearrangement joins TRBV5-6 to TRBJ2-7; D is possibly TRBD1 (5 bases). CDR3 length equals 16 residues. The germline CDR1 and CDR2 sequences are SGHDT and YYEEEE. V shed 2 bases and J shed 1 base, with 16 bases lying between them. This CDR3 reads CASSFRAWSTSYEQYF. Here the CDR3 DNA reads TGTGCCAGCAGCTTCAGGGCATGGAGCACGTCCTACGAGCAGTACTTC.

The chain is built from TRBV6-1 and TRBJ1-1, with a possible D match to TRBD1 (6 bases). This CDR3 has 13 amino acids. CDR1 MNHNS and CDR2 SASEGT come from the germline V gene. V was trimmed by 3 bases and J by 7 bases, leaving 12 bases between them. In DNA form, the CDR3 reads TGTGCCAGCAGTGACCGGGGGGCTGGTGAAGCTTTCTTT. Translating it yields CASSDRGAGEAFF.

The rearrangement joins TRBV6-6 to TRBJ1-2; 9 bases are a match to TRBD1. The CDR3 covers 13 residues. Germline loops: CDR1 MNHNY, CDR2 SVGAGI (reference sequence). V shed 5 bases and J 7 bases; nucleotides not matched to a gene: 5. CDR3 bases: TGTGCCAGCAGTGGGACAGGGTCTCTTGGCTACACCTTC. Amino acids: CASSGTGSLGYTF.

This sequence joins TRBV19 and TRBJ2-1; D unresolved. Germline V gene data show CDR1 as LNHDA and CDR2 as SQIVND (reference sequence). The CDR3 extends over 16 amino acids. V was trimmed by 1 base and J by 3 bases, leaving 13 bases between them. The CDR3: CASSIVSPENYNEQFF. CDR3 in DNA: TGTGCCAGTAGTATAGTTTCGCCGGAGAACTACAATGAGCAGTTCTTC.

The gene calls are TRBV6-4 and TRBJ2-1, with TRBD1 identical over 7 bases. The germline V gene encodes CDR1 MRHNA and CDR2 SNTAGT. Trimming took 6 bases from V and 10 from J; bases not matched to a gene: 12. The CDR3 has 14 residues. Here the CDR3 reads CASSEIQGLDEQFF. The CDR3, as DNA: TGTGCCAGCAGCGAAATACAGGGGTTGGACGAGCAGTTCTTC.

The chain recombines TRBV6-5 with TRBJ2-7; no firm D call. The CDR3 sequence is 14 residues long. From germline, CDR1 is MNHEY and CDR2 SVGAGI. V was shortened by 2 bases and J by 2 bases, with 10 bases between the two germline ends. CDR3 sequence (DNA): TGTGCCAGCAGTTACGGTAGATTTACCTACGAGCAGTACTTC. This encodes CASSYGRFTYEQYF.

The chain combines TRBV6-6 with TRBJ1-4, with TRBD1 matching 7 bases. CDR1 and CDR2 from the germline V gene are MNHNY and SVGAGI (reference sequence). With V trimmed by 5 bases and J by 8 bases, 8 bases remained unmatched. The CDR3 totals 14 residues. The CDR3 spells CASSQTGIGEKLFF. The CDR3 DNA reads as TGTGCCAGCAGTCAGACAGGGATCGGGGAAAAACTGTTTTTT.

The sample holds one count of this clone. The rearrangement joins TRBV30 to TRBJ2-7, with TRBD1 as a possible D gene (5 bases). This CDR3 has 14 residues. The germline V gene encodes CDR1 GTSNPN and CDR2 SVGIG (reference sequence). V shed 0 bases and J shed 5 bases, with 14 bases lying between them. The CDR3 protein is CAWSVQGSSHEQYF. In DNA, the CDR3 is TGTGCCTGGAGTGTTCAGGGCAGTAGCCACGAGCAGTACTTC. Combining the CDR3 with reference TRBV30 and TRBJ2-7 gives the whole variable domain SQTIHQWPATLVQPVGSPLSLECTVEGTSNPNLYWYRQAAGRGLQLLFYSVGIGQISSEVPQNLSASRPQDRQFILSSKKLLLSDSGFYLCAWSVQGSSHEQYFGPGTRLTVT.

The chain couples TRBV11-2 to TRBJ1-6; D is unclear. The CDR3 is 13 amino acids. Deletions cut 2 bases from V and 4 bases from J, with 3 bases between. Germline assignment: CDR1 SGHAT and CDR2 FQNNGV. In DNA form, the CDR3 reads TGTGCCAGCAGCTTACTTTATAATTCACCCCTCCACTTT. Amino acid sequence: CASSLLYNSPLHF.

This rearrangement joins TRBV6-5 to TRBJ2-1, with unresolved D. The CDR3 length is 16 residues. CDR1 is MNHEY and CDR2 is SVGAGI in the germline V gene. Trimming took 2 bases from V and 6 from J, leaving 17 bases between them. The CDR3 nucleotides are TGTGCCAGCAGTTACAAGCCGCCGGCAGGCTCCAATGAGCAGTTCTTC. Protein: CASSYKPPAGSNEQFF.

The genes are TRBV7-6 and TRBJ2-3; 12 positions match TRBD2. The CDR3 extends over 17 amino acids. The trim removed 0 bases at V and 6 bases at J, leaving 7 bases unmatched. CDR1 is SGHVS and CDR2 is FNYEAQ in the germline V gene. The CDR3 region has the DNA TGTGCCAGCAGCTTAGCTCCTAGCGGGGGGGCAAGGGATACGCAGTATTTT. Protein product: CASSLAPSGGARDTQYF.

In DNA form, the CDR3 reads TGTGCCAGCAGCCGCCGGACAGGGGTGGGACCTTACCGTGGTTCTGGGACCCAGTACTTC. As protein: CASSRRTGVGPYRGSGTQYF. V gene TRBV21-1 combines with J gene TRBJ2-5; the DNA was not compared with TRBD1, the D call given in the table. TRBV21-1 is noted as a pseudogene. The length of the CDR3 is 20 residues.

The chain combines TRBV2 with TRBJ2-2; tentative D call: TRBD1 (5 bases). Trimming removed 6 bases from V and 0 bases from J, with 14 bases in between. The CDR3 has 16 residues. CDR1 SNHLY and CDR2 FYNNEI come from the germline V gene. The CDR3 loop is CASSVGHLSNTGELFF. Here the CDR3 DNA reads TGTGCCAGCAGCGTTGGACACCTCTCGAACACCGGGGAGCTGTTTTTT.

This clone was observed once. This rearrangement joins TRBV2 to TRBJ1-2; no definite D call. Germline CDR1 and CDR2: SNHLY and FYNNEI. The CDR3 has 14 amino acids. Trimming stripped 1 base from V and 2 bases from J, with 8 bases between. The CDR3: CASSEVARNYGYTF. CDR3 DNA: TGTGCCAGCAGTGAAGTGGCCAGGAACTATGGCTACACCTTC.

The chain recombines TRBV7-2 with TRBJ2-7; maybe TRBD2 (6 bases). Germline-derived CDR1 and CDR2 are SGHTA and FQGNSA. The CDR3 is 12 residues long. V dropped 8 bases and J dropped 2 bases, with 10 bases sitting between them. The CDR3 sequence: CASEDYPYEQYF. In DNA, the CDR3 is TGTGCCAGCGAGGACTACCCCTACGAGCAGTACTTC.

The V gene is TRBV7-3, the J gene TRBJ1-1; 9 bases align to TRBD1. This CDR3 has 12 amino acids. Germline V gene data show CDR1 as SGHTA and CDR2 as FQGTGA. The V and J ends lost 4 bases and 11 bases, in that order; junction bases with no gene match: 5. For the CDR3, the DNA is TGTGCCAGCAGCTACGGACAGGGGCACGCTTTCTTT. Its protein is CASSYGQGHAFF.

The chain couples TRBV29-1 to TRBJ1-2, with 8 positions matching TRBD1. This CDR3 is 13 amino acids long. The V gene's germline CDR1 is SQVTM and CDR2 ANQGSEA. J gave up 8 bases and V 3 bases, and 8 bases lay outside the gene matches. The CDR3 DNA is TGCAGCGTTGATCGCCAGGGGGCTCGAGGCTACACCTTC. Its protein is CSVDRQGARGYTF.